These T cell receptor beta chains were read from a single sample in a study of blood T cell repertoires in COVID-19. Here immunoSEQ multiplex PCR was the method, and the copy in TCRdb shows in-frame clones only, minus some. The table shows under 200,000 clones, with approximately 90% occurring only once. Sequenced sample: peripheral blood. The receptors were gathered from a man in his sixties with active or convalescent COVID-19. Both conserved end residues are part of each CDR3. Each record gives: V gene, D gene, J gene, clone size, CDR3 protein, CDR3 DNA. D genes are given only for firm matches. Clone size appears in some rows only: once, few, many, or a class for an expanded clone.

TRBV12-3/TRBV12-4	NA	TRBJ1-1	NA	CASSFGRNTEAFF	TGTGCCAGCAGTTTTGGGAGGAACACTGAAGCTTTCTTT
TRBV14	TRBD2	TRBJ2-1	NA	CASSQGTSSYNEQFF	TGTGCCAGCAGCCAGGGGACTAGCTCCTACAATGAGCAGTTCTTC
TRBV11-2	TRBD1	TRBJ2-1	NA	CASSTQGQATYNEQFF	TGTGCCAGCAGCACGCAGGGACAGGCAACCTACAATGAGCAGTTCTTC
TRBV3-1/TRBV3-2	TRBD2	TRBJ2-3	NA	CASSPMGGDTQYF	TGTGCCAGCAGCCCAATGGGGGGGGATACGCAGTATTTT
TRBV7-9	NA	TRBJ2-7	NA	CASSLSGHPYEQYF	TGTGCCAGCAGCTTATCAGGACACCCCTACGAGCAGTACTTC
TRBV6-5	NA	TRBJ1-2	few	CASRVTVNYGYTF	TGTGCCAGCAGAGTTACAGTTAACTATGGCTACACCTTC
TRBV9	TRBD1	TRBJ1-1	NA	CASSGGQTNTEAFF	TGTGCCAGCAGCGGGGGACAGACGAACACTGAAGCTTTCTTT
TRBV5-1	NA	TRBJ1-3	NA	CASSLRTSVDTIYF	TGCGCCAGCAGCTTGCGTACAAGCGTGGACACCATATATTTT
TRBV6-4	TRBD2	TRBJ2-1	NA	CASEPEAGVNNEQFF	TGTGCCAGCGAGCCAGAAGCGGGGGTGAACAATGAGCAGTTCTTC
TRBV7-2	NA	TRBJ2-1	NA	CASTNAGVNEQFF	TGTGCCAGCACCAATGCGGGTGTCAATGAGCAGTTCTTC
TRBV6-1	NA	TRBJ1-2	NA	CASSDLRVAAGYTF	TGTGCCAGCAGTGATCTCAGGGTGGCGGCTGGCTACACCTTC
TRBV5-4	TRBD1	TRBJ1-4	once	CASSFHRGPLFF	TGTGCCAGCAGCTTCCACAGGGGGCCGCTGTTTTTT
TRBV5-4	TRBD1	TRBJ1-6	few	CASSLGQGDSPLHF	TGTGCCAGCAGCTTGGGACAGGGGGATTCACCCCTCCACTTT
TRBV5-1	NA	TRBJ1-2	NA	CASSLIPGQNYGYTF	TGCGCCAGCAGCTTGATTCCCGGACAGAACTATGGCTACACCTTC
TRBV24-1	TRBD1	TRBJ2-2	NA	CATSDLRQGANTGELFF	TGTGCCACCAGTGATTTACGACAGGGGGCTAACACCGGGGAGCTGTTTTTT
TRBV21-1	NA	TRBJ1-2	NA	CASSRRSHLTMDYTF	TGTGCCAGCAGTAGGCGAAGCCACCTAACTATGGACTACACCTTC
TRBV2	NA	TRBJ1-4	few	CATTQRLNEKLFF	TGTGCCACCACTCAAAGATTGAATGAAAAACTGTTTTTT
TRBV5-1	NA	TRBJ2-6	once	CASSLAGAGANVLTF	TGCGCCAGCAGCTTGGCGGGGGCTGGGGCCAACGTCCTGACTTTC
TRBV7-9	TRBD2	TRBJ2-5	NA	CASSHGGAGETQYF	TGTGCCAGCAGCCACGGGGGGGCCGGCGAGACCCAGTACTTC
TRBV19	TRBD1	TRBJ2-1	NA	CASSPRQGGDEQFF	TGTGCCAGTAGTCCTAGACAGGGGGGAGATGAGCAGTTCTTC
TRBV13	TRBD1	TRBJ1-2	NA	CASSPTGDYGYTF	TGTGCCAGCAGCCCGACAGGGGACTATGGCTACACCTTC
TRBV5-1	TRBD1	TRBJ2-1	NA	CASRLQGEVNNEQFF	TGCGCCAGCAGATTACAGGGGGAGGTTAACAATGAGCAGTTCTTC
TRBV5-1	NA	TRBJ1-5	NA	CASSLGGGAGQPQHF	TGCGCCAGCAGCTTGGGGGGTGGGGCCGGGCAGCCCCAGCATTTT
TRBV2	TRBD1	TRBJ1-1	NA	CASSGDSKAFF	TGTGCCAGCAGTGGGGACAGCAAAGCTTTCTTT
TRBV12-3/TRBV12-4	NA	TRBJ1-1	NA	CASSQSTGNWAFF	TGTGCCAGCAGCCAATCCACAGGGAACTGGGCTTTCTTT